This T cell receptor (beta chain) was sequenced during a study of T cells in Graves' hyperthyroidism and ophthalmopathy. General study points: Before onset, ophthalmopathy was predicted by the model a median about six months earlier.

Each diagnosis was grounded in clinical symptoms, serum thyroxine and TRAb, thyroid ultrasound, and orbital computed tomography. This clonotype was seen only once. Its matching antigen is unknown. Amplified TCR beta CDR3 regions derived from RNA transcripts. With the HTBI primer set, the TCR CDR3 went through a first round of RT-PCR. A single record per CDR3 protein comes from TCRdb applying MiXCR to the multiplex PCR reads. The sample holds roughly 500,000 distinct CDR3 sequences, about 46% seen once. This sequence originates from an adult woman with Graves' disease, either hyperthyroidism or ophthalmopathy (not recorded which). Source material: peripheral blood or thyroid tissue (not recorded which).

The CDR3 sequence is CAISERGGSETQYF. Written as DNA, the CDR3 is TGTGCCATCAGTGAACGAGGAGGCTCCGAGACCCAGTACTTC. This chain connects TRBV10-3 to TRBJ2-5; maybe TRBD2 (5 bases). The germline CDR1 and CDR2 sequences are ENHRY and SYGVKD. The CDR3 spans 14 residues. Trimming left V 3 bases short and J 5 bases short, with 13 bases between.